One and the same sample provided the 18 T cell receptor beta chains below, sequenced in a study of regulatory T cells in long-lasting Graves disease. HTBI primers from iRepertoire and Arm-PCR of CDR3 regions yielded the TCR beta libraries. TCRdb re-called the multiplex PCR reads through MiXCR, storing one row per CDR3 protein. The table lists approximately 540,000 distinct CDR3 sequences, approximately 12% of them singletons. Time point: newly diagnosed GD, antithyroid drugs for less than 3 months. The TCR library used RNA extracted from PBMCs. This sample also belongs to another study, concerning T cells in Graves' hyperthyroidism and ophthalmopathy.

Sequencing used peripheral blood mononuclear cells (PBMCs), obtained at new diagnosis, from a patient treated with antithyroid drugs. The receptors stem from a woman aged 25 to 39 with Graves disease.

This clonotype was seen a few times. The chain couples TRBV5-5 to TRBJ1-5; no clear D gene. CDR1 SGHKS and CDR2 YYEKEE come from the germline V gene (reference sequence). The length of the CDR3 is 13 residues. Between the trimmed V and J ends, which lost 5 bases and 5 bases, there was a span of 11 bases. CDR3 sequence: CASSYGHDQPQHF. In DNA, the CDR3 is TGTGCCAGCAGTTACGGGCATGATCAGCCCCAGCATTTT.

This clonotype has at least ten counts. The chain is built from TRBV3-1 and TRBJ2-2; D not certain. The CDR3 length is 14 residues. CDR1 and CDR2 (germline): LGHDT, YNNKEL (reference sequence). V lost 6 bases, J lost 0 bases, and 8 bases lay in between. CDR3 amino acids: CASRAIPNTGELFF. CDR3 nucleotide sequence: TGTGCCAGCAGGGCCATTCCGAACACCGGGGAGCTGTTTTTT.

This chain joins TRBV24-1 and TRBJ2-3, with 12 bases aligning to TRBD2. The CDR3 has 17 amino acids. In germline, CDR1 is KGHDR, CDR2 SFDVKD. Trimming removed 0 bases from V and 3 bases from J; junction bases left unmatched: 3. CDR3 in DNA: TGTGCCACCAGTGATTTGACTAGCGGGGGGACTACAGATACGCAGTATTTT. This sequence encodes CATSDLTSGGTTDTQYF.

This clonotype appeared many times. A read error may account for a junction end that differs from germline. This rearrangement joins TRBV29-1 to TRBJ2-1; TRBD1 matches 9 bases. The CDR3 is 14 amino acids. Germline V gives CDR1 SQVTM, CDR2 ANQGSEA. In nucleotides, the CDR3 is TGCAGCGTTCAAGACAGGGGGTGGCACAATGAGCAGTTCTTC. Protein sequence: CSVQDRGWHNEQFF.

This clonotype has only a few counts. The chain links TRBV4-3 to TRBJ1-3, with TRBD1 matching 8 bases. The V segment lost 3 bases and the J segment 0 bases; nucleotides outside the gene matches: 10. CDR3 length: 18 residues. CDR1 LGHNA and CDR2 YSLEER come from the germline V gene. The CDR3 sequence: CASSHGQGPLSSGNTIYF. As DNA, the CDR3 is TGCGCCAGCAGCCACGGACAGGGTCCCCTCTCCTCTGGAAACACCATATATTTT.

This clonotype was counted many times. This sequence joins TRBV6-2 or TRBV6-3 and TRBJ2-1; TRBD2 matches 7 bases. CDR1 is MNHEY and CDR2 is SVGEGT in the germline V gene. With 7 bases clipped from V and 1 base from J, the junction kept 4 bases outside the gene matches. CDR3 length: 14 amino acids. The CDR3: CASTRGVSYNEQFF. The CDR3 DNA reads as TGTGCCAGCACCCGGGGGGTTTCCTACAATGAGCAGTTCTTC.

The genes are TRBV6-5 and TRBJ2-2, with no clear D. V gave up 2 bases and J gave up 1 base, with 8 bases separating them. CDR1 and CDR2 from the germline V gene are MNHEY and SVGAGI. CDR3 length equals 15 residues. The CDR3 DNA is TGTGCCAGCAGTTACCACCCGGAGAACACCGGGGAGCTGTTTTTT. It is translated as CASSYHPENTGELFF.

This clonotype was seen many times. The chain employs TRBV20-1 and TRBJ2-5; TRBD2 is a possible D gene (5 bases). Deletions cut 4 bases from V and 1 base from J, with 10 bases between. Germline values: CDR1 DFQATT, CDR2 SNEGSKA (reference sequence). The CDR3 spans 13 residues. CDR3 coding DNA: TGCAGTGCTACGGCTAGCACCCAAGAGACCCAGTACTTC. Encoded protein: CSATASTQETQYF.

V and J are TRBV20-1 and TRBJ2-5, with D unclear. Germline assignment: CDR1 DFQATT and CDR2 SNEGSKA (reference sequence). The CDR3 totals 13 residues. Trimming removed 2 bases from V and 1 base from J, with 8 bases in between. The CDR3 DNA reads as TGCAGTGCTAGATCCAGACTCCAAGAGACCCAGTACTTC. Amino acids: CSARSRLQETQYF.

This clonotype was seen ten or more times. The chain employs TRBV27 and TRBJ2-7, with 7 bases that match TRBD2. Germline assignment: CDR1 MNHEY and CDR2 SMNVEV (reference sequence). The CDR3 contains 15 residues. With V trimmed by 5 bases and J by 3 bases, 10 bases remained unmatched. The CDR3 here is CASSGRMAGVYEQYF. The CDR3, as DNA: TGTGCCAGCAGTGGGCGGATGGCGGGGGTCTACGAGCAGTACTTC.

The V and J genes are TRBV28 and TRBJ2-7; no clear D. The CDR3 consists of 13 residues. Trimming cost V 4 bases and J 7 bases, with 14 bases left between them. Germline lookup yields CDR1 MDHEN and CDR2 SYDVKM. The CDR3 DNA reads as TGTGCCAGCAGTTCTGGGCCCTCGAGGGAGCAGTACTTC. This codes for CASSSGPSREQYF.

This clonotype was detected ten times or more. This chain joins TRBV7-2 and TRBJ2-4; 15 positions match TRBD2. With V trimmed by 4 bases and J by 8 bases, 3 bases remained unmatched. Germline V lookup: CDR1 SGHTA, CDR2 FQGNSA. This CDR3 spans 15 amino acids. CDR3 nucleotide sequence: TGTGCCAGCAGCTCGAGGACTAGCGGGAGGGACATTCAGTACTTC. Its protein product is CASSSRTSGRDIQYF.

This clonotype has just a few counts. V is TRBV7-9 and J is TRBJ2-1; TRBD2 agrees at 9 bases. CDR3 length: 16 amino acids. Germline V CDR1 and CDR2: SEHNR, FQNEAQ (reference sequence). With V trimmed by 0 bases and J by 10 bases, 10 bases remained unmatched. The CDR3 nucleotides read TGTGCCAGCAGCTTAGCGCTAGGCGGGAGGGCGGGAGAGCAGTTCTTC. It yields the protein CASSLALGGRAGEQFF.

The CDR3, as DNA: TGTGCCAGTAGTATCACAGAAGCGGGAGTAGACTACAATGAGCAGTTCTTC. Its protein is CASSITEAGVDYNEQFF. The chain combines TRBV19 with TRBJ2-1; 8 nucleotides agree with TRBD2. After removal of 3 bases from V and 3 bases from J, the junction contained 10 bases not matched to a gene. The CDR3 has 17 residues. Germline lookup yields CDR1 LNHDA and CDR2 SQIVND (reference sequence).

In this sample, this clonotype turned up a few times. In DNA, the CDR3 is TGTGCCAGCAGCCCAAGCGGGAGTTTCTCCTACGAGCAGTACTTC. The encoded protein is CASSPSGSFSYEQYF. The chain couples TRBV9 to TRBJ2-7; 8 bases map to TRBD2. This CDR3 region has 15 residues. The V and J ends lost 4 bases and 0 bases, in that order; junction bases with no gene match: 6. The germline V gene encodes CDR1 SGDLS and CDR2 YYNGEE.

With regard to this clonotype: A much bigger clone sits one base away, suggesting this may be a read error. Lacking the conserved final phenylalanine or tryptophan, this CDR3 likely reflects a read error. This chain links TRBV11-2 with TRBJ2-5, with 10 bases identical to TRBD2. The DNA matches TRBJ2-1 better at its end, which makes the J call doubtful. The germline V gene has CDR1 SGHAT and CDR2 FQNNGV. This CDR3 has 16 amino acids. The CDR3 DNA follows: TGTGCCAGCAGCTTCGATAGCGGGAGGCCCTACAATGAGCAGTTCCTC. Protein: CASSFDSGRPYNEQFL.

This clonotype showed up many times. The CDR3 reads CASRTGWTGELFF. As DNA, the CDR3 is TGTGCCAGCCGGACAGGGTGGACCGGGGAGCTGTTTTTT. The V and J genes are TRBV27 and TRBJ2-2; 8 nucleotides line up with TRBD1. V was pared by 8 bases and J by 5 bases, with 4 bases of the junction left unmatched. Per the germline V gene, CDR1 is MNHEY and CDR2 is SMNVEV (reference sequence). The CDR3 loop spans 13 amino acids.

The chain links TRBV27 to TRBJ2-7; 7 nucleotides match TRBD1. There are 13 residues in the CDR3. V was clipped by 5 bases and J by 5 bases; unmatched bases: 6. Germline CDR1 reads MNHEY; CDR2 reads SMNVEV (reference sequence). In nucleotides, the CDR3 is TGTGCCAGCAGTCCTTCCGACAGGGACGAGCAGTACTTC. Protein sequence: CASSPSDRDEQYF.